The clone carrying this TCR beta chain was counted at least ten times. TCR beta CDR3 sequences were amplified from RNA transcripts. Primed by the HTBI set, a first-round RT-PCR was run on the TCR CDR3. TCRdb reprocessed the multiplex PCR reads with MiXCR, giving one entry per CDR3 protein. Of about 700,000 distinct CDR3 sequences in the sample, about 15% were seen once. These data are taken from a study of T cells in Graves' hyperthyroidism and ophthalmopathy. 9.5 to 10 ml fresh peripheral blood yielded the PBMCs. Germline CDR1 KGHSH, CDR2 LQKENI. The V and J ends lost 6 bases and 7 bases respectively, with 16 bases between them. The CDR3 has 15 residues.

This TCR derives from a woman between 18 and 30 years old with Graves' hyperthyroidism. The specimen was blood. The chain recombines TRBV18 with TRBJ1-6; a weak D match, TRBD1 (5 bases). CDR3 amino acids: CASSRTRESNSPLHF. For the CDR3, the DNA is TGTGCCAGCTCCAGGACACGAGAGTCCAATTCACCCCTCCACTTT.